A single sample is the source of the 20 T cell receptor beta chains below, sequenced in a study of Ad26.COV2.S vaccination and SARS-CoV-2 variants. Described treatment: over 15 received Ad26.COV2.S at low or high dose, single or two shots; 5 received placebo; per-sample allocation not given. Samples analyzed were those drawn on day 63 after the first vaccine or placebo injection. The table came from immunoSEQ multiplex PCR; TCRdb's copy has only in-frame clones and leaves some out. The table records roughly 320,000 clones, about 82% of them present only once. Here the sequenced sample was peripheral blood, taken in a trial of Ad26.COV2.S vaccine versus placebo. These receptors were obtained from a person between 18 and 65 years old who received the Ad26.COV2.S COVID-19 vaccine or a placebo.

This sequence joins TRBV6-6 and TRBJ1-5; no firm D call. The germline V gene encodes CDR1 MNHNY and CDR2 SVGAGI (reference sequence). This CDR3 is built from 14 residues. The ends were cut back, 5 bases at V and 4 bases at J, with 12 bases in the middle. For the CDR3, the DNA is TGTGCCAGCAGTAAATCCTCGGGGAATCAGCCCCAGCATTTT. Translated, it gives CASSKSSGNQPQHF.

A few counts support this clone. The chain recombines TRBV2 with TRBJ2-3; maybe TRBD1 (5 bases). The germline CDR1 and CDR2 sequences are SNHLY and FYNNEI. V was trimmed by 6 bases and J by 2 bases, leaving 24 bases between them. The CDR3 runs to 18 residues. In nucleotides, the CDR3 is TGTGCCAGCAGCGTCCCCGGTGGGGCAGGGTCCCCCACAGATACGCAGTATTTT. This sequence encodes CASSVPGGAGSPTDTQYF.

The rearrangement links TRBV18 to TRBJ2-7; D gene uncertain. V lost 1 base and J 1 base, leaving 5 bases between the germline ends. The CDR3 has 13 residues. Per germline, CDR1 KGHSH and CDR2 LQKENI. The CDR3 loop is CASSPLGSYEQYF. The CDR3 DNA reads as TGTGCCAGCTCACCACTCGGATCCTACGAGCAGTACTTC.

The rearrangement uses TRBV4-1 and TRBJ1-4; D is possibly TRBD1 (5 bases). Germline V lookup: CDR1 MGHRA, CDR2 YSYEKL. V was trimmed by 0 bases and J by 3 bases, leaving 8 bases between them. The CDR3 has 15 residues. DNA for the CDR3: TGCGCCAGCAGCCAAGACAGGGAGCCTAATGAAAAACTGTTTTTT. This sequence encodes CASSQDREPNEKLFF.

CDR3 sequence: CASSSPGGAYNEQFF. CDR3 sequence (DNA): TGTGCCAGCAGTTCGCCAGGGGGCGCCTACAATGAGCAGTTCTTC. The chain combines TRBV28 with TRBJ2-1; 8 bases agree with TRBD1. This CDR3 has 15 amino acids. The ends lost 4 bases at V and 2 bases at J; junction bases unmatched: 4. Germline-derived CDR1 and CDR2 are MDHEN and SYDVKM.

The chain carries TRBV7-9 and TRBJ1-3, with 7 bases that match TRBD1. The CDR3 has 16 residues. The V gene end was trimmed by 5 bases and the J gene end by 0 bases; junction bases not matched to a gene: 7. In germline, CDR1 is SEHNR, CDR2 FQNEAQ (reference sequence). The CDR3 loop reads CASSPRGLSSGNTIYF. The CDR3 DNA reads TGTGCCAGCAGCCCGAGGGGGCTGAGCTCTGGAAACACCATATATTTT. The full variable domain, with the rest looked up from reference TRBV7-9 and TRBJ1-3, is DTGVSQNPRHKITKRGQNVTFRCDPISEHNRLYWYRQTLGQGPEFLTYFQNEAQLEKSRLLSDRFSAERPKGSFSTLEIQRTEQGDSAMYLCASSPRGLSSGNTIYFGEGSWLTVV.

The chain links TRBV15 to TRBJ2-1, with a weak D call TRBD2 (5 bases). This CDR3 is 16 amino acids long. V was shortened by 3 bases and J by 2 bases, with 14 bases between the two germline ends. Germline assignment: CDR1 LNHNV and CDR2 YYDKDF (reference sequence). The chain's CDR3 is CATSRPGLGAYNEQFF. CDR3 in DNA: TGTGCCACCAGCAGGCCAGGACTCGGGGCCTACAATGAGCAGTTCTTC.

V is TRBV5-4 and J is TRBJ1-4; 7 bases map to TRBD1. This CDR3 comprises 14 residues. The junction had 4 bases not matched to a gene; V was cut back by 3 bases and J by 5 bases. CDR1 and CDR2 (germline): SGHNT, YYREEE (reference sequence). The CDR3 sequence: CASSSGTANEKLFF. The CDR3 nucleotides read TGTGCCAGCAGCTCCGGGACAGCCAATGAAAAACTGTTTTTT.

V usage is TRBV7-2 and J usage is TRBJ2-5; 8 nucleotides line up with TRBD2. CDR3 length: 14 amino acids. Germline lookup yields CDR1 SGHTA and CDR2 FQGNSA. Trimming cost V 8 bases and J 4 bases; bases outside gene matches: 9. For the CDR3, the DNA is TGTGCCAGCGGCCGCGGCGGGGGGTTAGAGACCCAGTACTTC. Encoded protein: CASGRGGGLETQYF. Based on the CDR3 plus reference TRBV7-2 and TRBJ2-5, the full variable domain is GAGVSQSPSNKVTEKGKDVELRCDPISGHTALYWYRQSLGQGLEFLIYFQGNSAPDKSGLPSDRFSAERTGGSVSTLTIQRTQQEDSAVYLCASGRGGGLETQYFGPGTRLLVL.

The chain carries TRBV19 and TRBJ2-7; TRBD1 aligns across 9 bases. With V trimmed by 6 bases and J by 6 bases, 3 bases remained unmatched. CDR1 and CDR2 (germline): LNHDA, SQIVND (reference sequence). The CDR3 loop spans 12 amino acids. The CDR3 sequence: CASRMTGGEQYF. In nucleotides, the CDR3 is TGTGCCAGTAGAATGACAGGGGGCGAGCAGTACTTC. The whole variable domain, remainder taken from reference TRBV19 and TRBJ2-7, is DGGITQSPKYLFRKEGQNVTLSCEQNLNHDAMYWYRQDPGQGLRLIYYSQIVNDFQKGDIAEGYSVSREKKESFPLTVTSAQKNPTAFYLCASRMTGGEQYFGPGTRLTVT.

The rearrangement joins TRBV7-9 to TRBJ2-5, with TRBD2 matching over 7 bases. The CDR3 extends over 14 amino acids. The ends lost 5 bases at V and 4 bases at J; junction bases unmatched: 7. Germline V gene lookup returns CDR1 SEHNR and CDR2 FQNEAQ (reference sequence). The CDR3 DNA reads as TGTGCCAGCAGCCATAGCGGGTCCGGAGAGACCCAGTACTTC. It specifies CASSHSGSGETQYF.

The chain uses TRBV6-2 or TRBV6-3 and TRBJ2-5; D may be TRBD1 or TRBD2 (6 bases each). Trimming pared 6 bases from V and 4 bases from J, leaving 15 bases between. Germline V gene data show CDR1 as MNHEY and CDR2 as SVGEGT. The CDR3 contains 14 residues. CDR3 in DNA: TGTGCCAGCAGCCACGCACAGGGAGGAGAGACCCAGTACTTC. Amino acid sequence: CASSHAQGGETQYF.

Only a few counts were recorded for this clone. The chain recombines TRBV4-1 with TRBJ1-4; TRBD1 might be the D (5 bases). Trimming took 0 bases from V and 7 from J, leaving 15 bases between them. Germline assignment: CDR1 MGHRA and CDR2 YSYEKL. The CDR3 extends over 16 amino acids. CDR3 protein: CASSQDIWAGSEKLFF. In nucleotides, the CDR3 is TGCGCCAGCAGCCAAGATATATGGGCAGGGAGTGAAAAACTGTTTTTT.

This chain joins TRBV6-2 or TRBV6-3 and TRBJ1-1; 9 nucleotides align to TRBD1. J lost 1 base, V lost 5 bases, and 5 bases had no gene match. CDR1 and CDR2 from the germline V gene are MNHEY and SVGEGT. The CDR3 consists of 15 residues. The CDR3 region has the DNA TGTGCCAGCAGTCTACAGGGGGCTGGGAACACTGAAGCTTTCTTT. It is translated as CASSLQGAGNTEAFF.

The genes are TRBV5-1 and TRBJ2-7; D unresolved. The CDR3 is made up of 15 amino acids. Between the trimmed V and J ends, which lost 3 bases and 0 bases, there was a span of 13 bases. Per germline, CDR1 SGHRS and CDR2 YFSETQ. The chain's CDR3 is CASSSDRLTSYEQYF. For the CDR3, the DNA is TGCGCCAGCAGCTCAGATCGGCTGACCTCCTACGAGCAGTACTTC.

This chain joins TRBV19 and TRBJ1-4, with D possibly matching TRBD1 (6 bases). From germline, CDR1 is LNHDA and CDR2 SQIVND (reference sequence). V shed 5 bases and J shed 8 bases, with 21 bases lying between them. This CDR3 spans 16 amino acids. For the CDR3, the DNA is TGTGCCAGTAGTCGGGAGTCGGGCAGGGGTCGGGAAAAACTGTTTTTT. Its protein is CASSRESGRGREKLFF. Using reference TRBV19 and TRBJ1-4 for the parts outside the CDR3, the full variable domain is DGGITQSPKYLFRKEGQNVTLSCEQNLNHDAMYWYRQDPGQGLRLIYYSQIVNDFQKGDIAEGYSVSREKKESFPLTVTSAQKNPTAFYLCASSRESGRGREKLFFGSGTQLSVL.

The rearrangement links TRBV9 to TRBJ2-1; D remains unclear. The CDR3 runs 15 residues. The germline CDR1 and CDR2 sequences are SGDLS and YYNGEE. V was cut by 0 bases and J by 4 bases, with 11 bases left in between. CDR3 DNA: TGTGCCAGCAGCGTAGACACACCGATATACAATGAGCAGTTCTTC. It translates to CASSVDTPIYNEQFF.

The chain combines TRBV5-1 with TRBJ2-7; D tentatively reads TRBD1 or TRBD2 (7 bases each). The CDR3 spans 17 residues. The germline gives CDR1 SGHRS, CDR2 YFSETQ. Trimming took off 0 bases at V and 0 bases at J, with 16 bases between the two ends. The CDR3 coding sequence is TGCGCCAGCAGCTTGGTAGGGGGCGGGGGAAGCTCCTACGAGCAGTACTTC. Protein: CASSLVGGGGSSYEQYF.

V gene TRBV3-1 (or the pseudogene TRBV3-2) combines with J gene TRBJ2-1, with 7 bases identical to TRBD1. This CDR3 region has 12 residues. V dropped 6 bases and J dropped 9; count of bases not matched to a gene: 5. The germline gives CDR1 LGHDT, CDR2 YNNKEL (reference sequence). DNA of the CDR3: TGTGCCAGCAGTCGACAGGGAATTGAGCAGTTCTTC. Translating it yields CASSRQGIEQFF.

CDR3 protein: CAWSRTGLYQPQHF. The CDR3 coding sequence is TGTGCCTGGAGTAGGACGGGACTTTATCAGCCCCAGCATTTT. The V gene is TRBV30, the J gene TRBJ1-5; perhaps TRBD1 as D (5 bases). This CDR3 is built from 14 residues. Germline V lookup: CDR1 GTSNPN, CDR2 SVGIG (reference sequence). Trimming took 2 bases from V and 5 from J, leaving 13 bases between them.